A few counts support the clone carrying this TCR beta chain. Its specificity is not known. The authors reverse transcribed all of the isolated RNA, so sequencing captured expressed TCRB transcripts. Method: immunoSEQ multiplex PCR; TCRdb's copy keeps in-frame clones and lacks some. This table holds 150,000 to 190,000 clones, over 7.5% found once. The sample belongs to a study of beta chain features in type 1 diabetes. The study, taken as a whole, reports: Moderate yet significant TCRB CDR3 shortening was seen in Type 1 diabetes patients in all four CD4+ subsets. There were fewer insertions and more deletions at the VDJ junctions of type 1 diabetes patients.

V was clipped by 7 bases and J by 2 bases, with 13 bases between them. This CDR3 is built from 13 residues. The V gene's germline CDR1 is GTSNPN and CDR2 SVGIG (reference sequence). One heparinised draw, averaging around 0.12 L, was taken per donor. This TCR was recovered from a man between 18 and 35 years old in good health. The material sequenced was central memory CD4+ T cells from blood. The V call is TRBV30, the J call TRBJ2-3; the D gene is possibly TRBD1 (6 bases). DNA of the CDR3: TGTGCCTTCTCCCGGGACAACACAGATACGCAGTATTTT. It codes for CAFSRDNTDTQYF.